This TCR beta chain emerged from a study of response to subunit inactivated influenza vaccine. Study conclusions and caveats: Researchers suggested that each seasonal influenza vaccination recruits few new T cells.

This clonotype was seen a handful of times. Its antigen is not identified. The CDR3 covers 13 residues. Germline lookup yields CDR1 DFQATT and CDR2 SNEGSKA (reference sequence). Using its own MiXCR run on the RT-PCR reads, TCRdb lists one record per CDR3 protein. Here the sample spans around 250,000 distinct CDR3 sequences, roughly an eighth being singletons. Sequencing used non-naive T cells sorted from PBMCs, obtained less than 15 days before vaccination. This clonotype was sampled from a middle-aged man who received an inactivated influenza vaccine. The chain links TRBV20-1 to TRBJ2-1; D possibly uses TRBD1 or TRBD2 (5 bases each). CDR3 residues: CNPRDGLSREQFF. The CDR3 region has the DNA TGCAATCCTCGGGACGGACTTTCTAGGGAGCAGTTCTTC.